The subject of this entry is one TCR beta chain. The V segment lost 6 bases and the J segment 1 base; nucleotides outside the gene matches: 2. Looked up from germline, CDR1 is GTSNPN and CDR2 is SVGIG (reference sequence). This CDR3 is built from 14 residues. The data were produced by immunoSEQ multiplex PCR, yet TCRdb's version contains in-frame clones alone and is incomplete. The table lists under 150,000 clones, roughly 81% of them singletons. The source of the sample is a study of blood T cell repertoires in COVID-19. This receptor was taken from a human donor with acute or convalescent COVID-19. The donor label of this sample is uncertain. V and J are TRBV30 and TRBJ2-3; 12 bases align to TRBD2. The sequenced sample consisted of peripheral blood. Written as DNA, the CDR3 is TGTGCCTGCCGACTAGCGGGGGGCACAGATACGCAGTATTTT. As protein: CACRLAGGTDTQYF.